Each of the 17 T cell receptor beta chains below was sequenced from the same sample in a study of breast tumors, draining lymph nodes, adjacent tissues. Samples came from axillary lymph nodes draining the breast cancer. MiXCR, run by TCRdb on the multiplex PCR reads, gives a single entry per CDR3 protein. The sample comprises around 140,000 distinct CDR3 sequences, around 20% of which are singletons, and roughly 2.7% rests with the top ten. Sequenced material: axillary lymph node tissue. Receptors were obtained from a female donor with breast cancer. Some clones in this sample may be carry-over from other donors' samples.

The chain carries TRBV6-1 and TRBJ2-1; 11 bases align to TRBD2. Trimming removed 4 bases from V and 9 bases from J; junction bases left unmatched: 11. Germline CDR1 MNHNS, CDR2 SASEGT. The CDR3 is 16 amino acids. The CDR3 spells CASSGYSGRGDGEQFF. The DNA for the CDR3 is TGTGCCAGCAGTGGATATAGCGGGAGGGGGGATGGTGAGCAGTTCTTC.

The chain uses TRBV5-1 and TRBJ1-4, with D perhaps matching TRBD1 (5 bases). The CDR3 spans 19 residues. Germline lookup yields CDR1 SGHRS and CDR2 YFSETQ. V was cut by 1 base and J by 0 bases, with 19 bases left in between. CDR3 residues: CASSLSPGAQRSTNEKLFF. The CDR3 bases are TGCGCCAGCAGCTTGTCTCCCGGGGCCCAAAGATCAACTAATGAAAAACTGTTTTTT.

This clonotype was detected ten times or more. The chain is built from TRBV7-6 and TRBJ2-7; the match to TRBD1 covers 9 bases. Germline V gene lookup returns CDR1 SGHVS and CDR2 FNYEAQ. The V and J ends lost 5 bases and 6 bases, in that order; junction bases with no gene match: 8. The CDR3 covers 14 residues. CDR3 nucleotides: TGTGCCAGCAGCCAGGGGACAGGGTACAGCGAGCAGTACTTC. Protein sequence: CASSQGTGYSEQYF.

This clonotype occurred many times. This rearrangement joins TRBV20-1 to TRBJ2-7; TRBD2 agrees at 11 bases. CDR3 length equals 15 residues. J was trimmed by 3 bases and V by 2 bases; bases with no gene match: 6. Germline CDR1 DFQATT, CDR2 SNEGSKA (reference sequence). The CDR3 coding sequence is TGCAGTGCTAGAACTCTAGCGGGAGGCCACTACGAGCAGTACTTC. Translating it yields CSARTLAGGHYEQYF.

The table lists this clonotype with many counts. V usage is TRBV2 and J usage is TRBJ2-7, with 8 bases fitting TRBD1. The V gene end was trimmed by 9 bases and the J gene end by 3 bases; junction bases not matched to a gene: 7. The CDR3 has 13 residues. Germline V CDR1 and CDR2: SNHLY, FYNNEI. The CDR3: CASRTGNFYEQYF. CDR3 DNA sequence: TGTGCCAGTAGGACAGGGAACTTCTACGAGCAGTACTTC.

About this clonotype: Since a much larger clone is just one base distant, this may be a read error. The CDR3 loop is CASSLVFATGEQYF. The CDR3 DNA reads TGTGCCAGCAGCTTAGTTTTTGCGACAGGAGAGCAGTACTTC. The chain recombines TRBV11-2 with TRBJ2-7; D possibly corresponds to TRBD1 (6 bases). CDR1 is SGHAT, CDR2 FQNNGV, per germline. The V gene lost 1 base and the J gene lost 7 bases, with 14 bases spanning the gap. This CDR3 contains 14 residues.

In this sample, this clonotype turned up many times. V gene TRBV28 combines with J gene TRBJ2-7, with 7 bases lining up with TRBD2. The CDR3 consists of 14 residues. Losses at the gene ends were 8 bases for V and 1 base for J; bases not matched to a gene: 8. Per germline, CDR1 MDHEN and CDR2 SYDVKM. CDR3 DNA sequence: TGTGCCAGCGCAAGTGGGGGGGGGTCCTACGAGCAGTACTTC. Translating it yields CASASGGGSYEQYF.

This clonotype was seen many times. The V gene is TRBV9, the J gene TRBJ2-2, with 13 bases lining up with TRBD2. The germline gives CDR1 SGDLS, CDR2 YYNGEE. The V and J ends lost 3 bases and 4 bases, in that order; junction bases with no gene match: 9. This CDR3 has 18 amino acids. CDR3 DNA sequence: TGTGCCAGCAGCGCCAGGACTAGCGGGAGTTCAAGCACCGGGGAGCTGTTTTTT. Amino acids: CASSARTSGSSSTGELFF. Complete variable domain (other parts from reference TRBV9 and TRBJ2-2): DSGVTQTPKHLITATGQRVTLRCSPRSGDLSVYWYQQSLDQGLQFLIQYYNGEERAKGNILERFSAQQFPDLHSELNLSSLELGDSALYFCASSARTSGSSSTGELFFGEGSRLTVL.

Of note for this clonotype: A single base separates this from a much larger clone, so it may be a read error. The rearrangement uses TRBV12-3 or TRBV12-4 and TRBJ1-5; D ambiguous. V shed 4 bases and J shed 7 bases, with 17 bases lying between them. The length of the CDR3 is 15 residues. CDR3 protein: CASSSRSGQEQPQHF. DNA of the CDR3: TGTGCCAGCAGTTCCCGCAGCGGGCAGGAGCAGCCCCAGCATTTT.

This clonotype has at least ten counts. The chain carries TRBV7-9 and TRBJ1-4; 9 bases fit TRBD1. The CDR3 sequence is 16 residues long. CDR1 and CDR2 (germline): SEHNR, FQNEAQ (reference sequence). V gave up 5 bases and J gave up 4 bases; unmatched junction bases: 8. The chain's CDR3 is CASSPGRQGGNEKLFF. CDR3 sequence (DNA): TGTGCCAGCAGCCCAGGCAGACAGGGGGGTAATGAAAAACTGTTTTTT.

The table lists this clonotype with a few counts. This chain connects TRBV24-1 to TRBJ2-2, with 7 positions matching TRBD1. The germline CDR1 and CDR2 sequences are KGHDR and SFDVKD. The CDR3 is made up of 16 amino acids. After removal of 4 bases from V and 3 bases from J, the junction contained 7 bases not matched to a gene. CDR3 region: CATSDPRGTDTGELFF. The CDR3 nucleotides are TGTGCCACCAGTGACCCCAGAGGGACAGACACCGGGGAGCTGTTTTTT.

About this clonotype itself: This may arise from a read error, as a much more abundant clone is one base away. Lacking the conserved final phenylalanine or tryptophan, this CDR3 likely reflects a read error. The chain links TRBV5-6 to TRBJ2-7, with D possibly TRBD1 on 5 matching bases. Trimming took off 0 bases at V and 0 bases at J, with 7 bases between the two ends. CDR1 is SGHDT, CDR2 YYEEEE, per germline. This CDR3 spans 14 amino acids. This CDR3 is CASSLDRGSYEQYL. The CDR3 DNA reads as TGTGCCAGCAGCTTGGATAGGGGCTCCTACGAGCAGTACCTC.

The sample holds many counts of this clonotype. The chain couples TRBV5-1 to TRBJ2-7; unclear D gene. The CDR3 contains 12 residues. The V end was cut by 5 bases, the J end by 6 bases, with 12 bases between. In germline, CDR1 is SGHRS, CDR2 YFSETQ. The CDR3 reads CASSPSVSEQYF. CDR3 bases: TGCGCCAGCAGTCCGTCAGTTAGCGAGCAGTACTTC.

A word on this clonotype: Given a much more abundant clone one base away, this may be a read error. The V and J genes are TRBV12-3 or TRBV12-4 and TRBJ2-1; D is unresolved. The CDR3 runs 13 residues. V shed 4 bases and J shed 9 bases, with 13 bases lying between them. CDR3 amino acids: CASSSQLGVEQFF. In nucleotides, the CDR3 is TGTGCCAGCAGTTCACAGCTAGGAGTTGAGCAGTTCTTC.

This clonotype came up many times. The chain joins TRBV7-3 to TRBJ2-3; D may be TRBD1 or TRBD2 (5 bases each). Germline V gene lookup returns CDR1 SGHTA and CDR2 FQGTGA. The CDR3 has 14 amino acids. V was clipped by 5 bases and J by 4 bases, with 13 bases between them. The CDR3 sequence: CASSQLGRADTQYF. The CDR3 nucleotides read TGTGCCAGCAGCCAACTAGGCAGGGCAGATACGCAGTATTTT.

This clonotype appeared many times. The V gene is TRBV9, the J gene TRBJ1-3; D is unclear. Deletions cut 2 bases from V and 3 bases from J, with 9 bases between. The CDR3 length is 14 residues. CDR1 and CDR2 (germline): SGDLS, YYNGEE. CDR3 nucleotide sequence: TGTGCCAGCAGCGTGGGTATGAGTGGAAACACCATATATTTT. It translates to CASSVGMSGNTIYF.

This clonotype was detected a few times. V is TRBV5-4 and J is TRBJ2-1, with 10 bases matching TRBD2. V was pared by 4 bases and J by 8 bases, with 12 bases of the junction left unmatched. The CDR3 has 16 amino acids. In germline, CDR1 is SGHNT, CDR2 YYREEE (reference sequence). The CDR3 protein is CASSPDQASGSYEQFF. The CDR3 bases are TGTGCCAGCAGCCCCGACCAGGCTAGCGGGAGCTATGAGCAGTTCTTC.